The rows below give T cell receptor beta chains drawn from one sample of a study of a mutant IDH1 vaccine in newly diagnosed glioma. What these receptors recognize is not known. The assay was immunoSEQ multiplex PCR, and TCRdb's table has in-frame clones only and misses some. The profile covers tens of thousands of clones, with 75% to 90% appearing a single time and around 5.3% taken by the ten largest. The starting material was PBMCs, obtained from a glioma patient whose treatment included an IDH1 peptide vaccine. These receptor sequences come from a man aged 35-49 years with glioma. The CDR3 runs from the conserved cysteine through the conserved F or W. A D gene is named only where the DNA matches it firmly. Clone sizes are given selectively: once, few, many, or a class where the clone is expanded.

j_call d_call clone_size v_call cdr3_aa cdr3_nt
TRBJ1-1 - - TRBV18 CASSPMGGTEAFF TGTGCCAGCTCACCCATGGGGGGCACTGAAGCTTTCTTT
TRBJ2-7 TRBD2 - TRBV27 CASSLGLAGALVSEQYF TGTGCCAGCAGTTTAGGGCTAGCGGGAGCCCTCGTGAGCGAGCAGTACTTC
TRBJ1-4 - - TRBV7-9 CASSFRGPNEKLFF TGTGCCAGCAGCTTTAGGGGTCCTAATGAAAAACTGTTTTTT
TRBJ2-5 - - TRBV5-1 CASSLGYSGETQYF TGCGCCAGCAGCCTCGGGTACTCGGGGGAGACCCAGTACTTC
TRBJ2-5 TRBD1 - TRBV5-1 CASSLNRGLQETQYF TGCGCCAGCAGCTTGAACAGGGGGCTCCAAGAGACCCAGTACTTC
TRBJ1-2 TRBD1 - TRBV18 CASSRDRSSLGYTF TGTGCCAGCTCAAGGGACAGGAGTTCCCTAGGCTACACCTTC
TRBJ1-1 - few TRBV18 CASSRQTTEAFF TGTGCCAGCTCACGACAGACAACTGAAGCTTTCTTT
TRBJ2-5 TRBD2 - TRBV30 CAWSVLAGGTQYF TGTGCCTGGAGTGTCCTAGCGGGAGGGACCCAGTACTTC
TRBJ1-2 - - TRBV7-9 CASSQEPSYGYTF TGTGCCAGCAGCCAAGAACCCTCATATGGCTACACCTTC
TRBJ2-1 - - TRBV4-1 CASSQGSNNEQFF TGCGCCAGCAGCCAAGGTTCTAACAATGAGCAGTTCTTC
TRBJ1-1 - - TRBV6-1 CATERDPPGKTEAFF TGTGCCACCGAGCGGGACCCCCCGGGCAAAACTGAAGCTTTCTTT
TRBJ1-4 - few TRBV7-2 CASSLEQGRFNEKLFF TGTGCCAGCAGCTTAGAACAGGGACGGTTTAATGAAAAACTGTTTTTT
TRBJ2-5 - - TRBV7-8 CASSLGLNGQETQYF TGTGCCAGCAGCTTAGGCCTCAACGGACAAGAGACCCAGTACTTC
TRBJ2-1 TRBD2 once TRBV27 CASSERGDYNEQFF TGTGCCAGCAGCGAGCGGGGGGACTACAATGAGCAGTTCTTC
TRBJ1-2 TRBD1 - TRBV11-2 CASSFDRGHRDGYTF TGTGCCAGCAGCTTCGATAGGGGGCACCGTGATGGCTACACCTTC
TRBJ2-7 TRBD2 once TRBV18 CASSPTSGEASGQYF TGTGCCAGCTCACCGACTAGCGGGGAGGCTAGCGGCCAGTACTTC
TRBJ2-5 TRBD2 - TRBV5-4 CASSLRRGAQETQYF TGTGCCAGCAGCCTCCGGCGGGGGGCTCAAGAGACCCAGTACTTC
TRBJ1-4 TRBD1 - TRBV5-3 CASSTRGEKLFF TGTGCCAGCAGCACCAGGGGGGAAAAACTGTTTTTT
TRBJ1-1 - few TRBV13 CASRAARVNTEAFF TGTGCCAGCAGAGCCGCGAGGGTGAACACTGAAGCTTTCTTT
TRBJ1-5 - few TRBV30 CAWSGQALNQPQHF TGTGCCTGGAGTGGGCAGGCCCTCAATCAGCCCCAGCATTTT
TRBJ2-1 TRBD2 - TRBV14 CASSQSSGSLYNEQFF TGTGCCAGCAGCCAGTCTAGCGGAAGCCTCTACAATGAGCAGTTCTTC
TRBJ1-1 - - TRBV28 CASSAPGHLNTEAFF TGTGCCAGCAGCGCCCCGGGACACCTGAACACTGAAGCTTTCTTT
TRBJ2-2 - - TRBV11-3 CASSLTYQGGGNTGELFF TGTGCCAGCAGCTTAACCTATCAGGGCGGCGGGAACACCGGGGAGCTGTTTTTT
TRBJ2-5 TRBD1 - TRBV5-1 CASSGPTGGGETQYF TGCGCCAGCAGCGGGCCGACAGGGGGTGGAGAGACCCAGTACTTC
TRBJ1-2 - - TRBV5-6 CASSLTGWEGYTF TGTGCCAGCAGCTTGACAGGGTGGGAGGGCTACACCTTC
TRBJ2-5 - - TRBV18 CASSPYVGRLQETQYF TGTGCCAGCTCACCATACGTAGGCAGACTCCAAGAGACCCAGTACTTC
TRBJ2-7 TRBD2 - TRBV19 CASSLAGLATFSYEQYF TGTGCCAGTAGTCTCGCCGGACTAGCGACCTTTTCCTACGAGCAGTACTTC
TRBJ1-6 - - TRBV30 CACRPGSYNSPLHF TGTGCCTGTCGACCGGGCTCCTATAATTCACCCCTCCACTTT
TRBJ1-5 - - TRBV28 CASRLQGPDQPQHF TGTGCCAGCAGGTTACAGGGACCCGATCAGCCCCAGCATTTT
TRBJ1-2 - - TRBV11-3 CASSPRGFSNYGYTF TGTGCCAGCAGCCCACGGGGGTTCTCTAACTATGGCTACACCTTC
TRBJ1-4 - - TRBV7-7 CASSHRPLTGPAHNEKLFF TGTGCTAGCAGCCACAGGCCCTTGACAGGCCCCGCGCATAATGAAAAACTGTTTTTT
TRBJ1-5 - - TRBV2 CASSVSGQFSNQPQHF TGTGCCAGCAGTGTGTCTGGTCAGTTTAGCAATCAGCCCCAGCATTTT
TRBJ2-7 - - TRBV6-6 CASRISYEQYF TGTGCCAGCCGTATCAGCTACGAGCAGTACTTC
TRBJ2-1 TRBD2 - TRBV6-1 CASSEARGGANEQFF TGTGCCAGCAGTGAAGCGCGCGGGGGGGCCAATGAGCAGTTCTTC
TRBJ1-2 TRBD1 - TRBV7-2 CASSTRTGSNYGYTF TGTGCCAGCAGCACGAGGACAGGGAGTAACTATGGCTACACCTTC
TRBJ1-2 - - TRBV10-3 CAISVGELYGYTF TGTGCCATCAGTGTCGGGGAGCTATATGGCTACACCTTC
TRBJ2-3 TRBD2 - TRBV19 CASSPKTSAGTDTQYF TGTGCCAGTAGTCCAAAGACTAGCGCCGGCACAGATACGCAGTATTTT
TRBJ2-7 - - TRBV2 CASITQTYSYEQYF TGTGCCAGCATCACACAGACGTACTCCTACGAGCAGTACTTC
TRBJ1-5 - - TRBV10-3 CAIRAGGVGQPQHF TGTGCCATCAGGGCCGGAGGGGTAGGACAGCCCCAGCATTTT
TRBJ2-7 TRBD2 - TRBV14 CASSPLAGDHSYEQYF TGTGCCAGCAGCCCTCTAGCGGGGGACCACTCCTACGAGCAGTACTTC
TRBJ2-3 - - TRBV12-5 CASGLSYTDTQYF TGTGCTAGTGGTTTAAGCTACACAGATACGCAGTATTTT
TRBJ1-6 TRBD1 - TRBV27 CASSFRQGSSPLHF TGTGCCAGCAGTTTTCGACAGGGTAGTTCACCCCTCCACTTT
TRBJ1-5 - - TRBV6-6 CASSLPGVSQPQHF TGTGCCAGCAGTTTGCCGGGGGTCAGTCAGCCCCAGCATTTT
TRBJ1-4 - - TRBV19 CAGSPSATNEKLFF TGTGCCGGATCCCCCAGTGCAACTAATGAAAAACTGTTTTTT
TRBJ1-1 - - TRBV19 CASSISLNTEAFF TGTGCCAGTAGTATTTCCCTGAACACTGAAGCTTTCTTT
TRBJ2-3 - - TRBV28 CASSSGTTVRTQYF TGTGCCAGCAGTTCGGGGACAACGGTCAGGACGCAGTATTTT